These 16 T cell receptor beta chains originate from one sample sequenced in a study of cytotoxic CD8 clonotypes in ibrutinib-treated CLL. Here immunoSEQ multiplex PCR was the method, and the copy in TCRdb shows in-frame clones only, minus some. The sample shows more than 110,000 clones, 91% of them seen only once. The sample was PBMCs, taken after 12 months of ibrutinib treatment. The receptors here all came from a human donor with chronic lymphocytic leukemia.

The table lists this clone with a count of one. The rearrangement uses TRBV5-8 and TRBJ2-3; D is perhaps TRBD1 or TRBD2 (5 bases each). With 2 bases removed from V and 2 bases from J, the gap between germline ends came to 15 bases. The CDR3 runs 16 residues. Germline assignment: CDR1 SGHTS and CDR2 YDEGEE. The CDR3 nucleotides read TGTGCCAGCAGCTTAGGGTCGGGGCTGTACACAGATACGCAGTATTTT. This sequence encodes CASSLGSGLYTDTQYF.

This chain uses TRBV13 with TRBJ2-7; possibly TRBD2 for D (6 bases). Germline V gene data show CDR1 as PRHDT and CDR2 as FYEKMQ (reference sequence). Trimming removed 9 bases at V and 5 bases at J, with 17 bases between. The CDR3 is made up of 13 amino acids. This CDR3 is CARGYGGDDEQYF. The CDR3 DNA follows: TGTGCCAGGGGGTACGGGGGAGACGACGAGCAGTACTTC.

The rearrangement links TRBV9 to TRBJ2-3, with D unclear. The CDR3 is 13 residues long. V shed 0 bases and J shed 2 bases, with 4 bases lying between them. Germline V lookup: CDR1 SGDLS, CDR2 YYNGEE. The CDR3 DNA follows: TGTGCCAGCAGCGTAGTTGACACAGATACGCAGTATTTT. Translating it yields CASSVVDTDTQYF.

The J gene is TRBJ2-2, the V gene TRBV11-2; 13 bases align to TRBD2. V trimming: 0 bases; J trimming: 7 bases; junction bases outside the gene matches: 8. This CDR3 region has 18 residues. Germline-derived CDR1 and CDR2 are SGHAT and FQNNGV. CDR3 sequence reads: CASSLDRTSGRDNGELFF. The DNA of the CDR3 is TGTGCCAGCAGCTTAGATAGAACTAGCGGGAGGGATAACGGGGAGCTGTTTTTT.

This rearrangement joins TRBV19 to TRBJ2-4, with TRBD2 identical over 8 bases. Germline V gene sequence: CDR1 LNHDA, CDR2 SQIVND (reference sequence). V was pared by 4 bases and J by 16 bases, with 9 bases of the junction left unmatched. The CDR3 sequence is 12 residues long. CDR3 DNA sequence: TGTGCCAGTAGTAGTACCGGGACTAGATTTTACTTC. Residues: CASSSTGTRFYF.

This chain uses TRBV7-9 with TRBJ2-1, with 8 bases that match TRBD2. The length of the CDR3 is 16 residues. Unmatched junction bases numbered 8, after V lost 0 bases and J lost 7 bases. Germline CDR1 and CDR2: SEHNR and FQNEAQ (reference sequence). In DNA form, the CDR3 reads TGTGCCAGCAGCTTAGCGCAGATAGCGGGAAGGAATGAGCAGTTCTTC. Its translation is CASSLAQIAGRNEQFF.

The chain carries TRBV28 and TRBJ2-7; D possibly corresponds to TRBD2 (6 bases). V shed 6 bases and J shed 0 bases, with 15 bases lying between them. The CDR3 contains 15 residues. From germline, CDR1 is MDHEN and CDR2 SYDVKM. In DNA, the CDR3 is TGTGCCAGCAGCGGCGGCGGGGAGAGCTCCTACGAGCAGTACTTC. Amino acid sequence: CASSGGGESSYEQYF.

The CDR3 loop is CASSPTGELFF. CDR3 nucleotides: TGTGCCAGCAGTCCCACCGGGGAGCTGTTTTTT. The rearrangement links TRBV28 to TRBJ2-2; D gene ambiguous. Trimming stripped 5 bases from V and 4 bases from J, with 2 bases between. Germline V gene data show CDR1 as MDHEN and CDR2 as SYDVKM. This CDR3 is 11 amino acids long.

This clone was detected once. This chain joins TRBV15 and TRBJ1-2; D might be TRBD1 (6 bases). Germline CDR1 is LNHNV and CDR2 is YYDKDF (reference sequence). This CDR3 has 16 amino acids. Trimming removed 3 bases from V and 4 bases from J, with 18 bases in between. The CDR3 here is CATSRIPQGGGYGYTF. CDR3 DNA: TGTGCCACCAGCAGGATTCCACAGGGAGGAGGCTATGGCTACACCTTC.

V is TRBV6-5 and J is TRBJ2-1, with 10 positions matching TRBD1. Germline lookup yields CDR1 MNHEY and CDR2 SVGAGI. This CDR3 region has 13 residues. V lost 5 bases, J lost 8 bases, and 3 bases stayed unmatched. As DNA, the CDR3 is TGTGCCAGCAGTAGGGACAGGGGTGATGAGCAGTTCTTC. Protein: CASSRDRGDEQFF.

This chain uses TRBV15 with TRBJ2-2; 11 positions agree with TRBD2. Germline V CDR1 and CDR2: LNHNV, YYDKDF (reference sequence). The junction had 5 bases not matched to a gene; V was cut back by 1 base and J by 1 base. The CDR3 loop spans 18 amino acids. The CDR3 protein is CATSRGWTSGRNTGELFF. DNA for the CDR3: TGTGCCACCAGCAGAGGCTGGACTAGCGGGCGGAACACCGGGGAGCTGTTTTTT. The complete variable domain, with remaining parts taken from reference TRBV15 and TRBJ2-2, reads DAMVIQNPRYQVTQFGKPVTLSCSQTLNHNVMYWYQQKSSQAPKLLFHYYDKDFNNEADTPDNFQSRRPNTSFCFLDIRSPGLGDTAMYLCATSRGWTSGRNTGELFFGEGSRLTVL.

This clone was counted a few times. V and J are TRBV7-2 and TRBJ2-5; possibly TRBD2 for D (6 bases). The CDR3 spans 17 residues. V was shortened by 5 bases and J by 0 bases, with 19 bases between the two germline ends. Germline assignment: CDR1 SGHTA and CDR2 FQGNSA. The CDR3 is CASSPDGLRGYQETQYF. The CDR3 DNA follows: TGTGCCAGCAGCCCAGACGGCCTCCGGGGGTACCAAGAGACCCAGTACTTC.

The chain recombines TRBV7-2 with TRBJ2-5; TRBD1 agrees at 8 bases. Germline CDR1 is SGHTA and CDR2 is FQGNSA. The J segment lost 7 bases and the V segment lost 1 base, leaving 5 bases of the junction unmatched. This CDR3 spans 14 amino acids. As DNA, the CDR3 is TGTGCCAGCAGCTTAGGACAGGGGACGGCGACCCAGTACTTC. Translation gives CASSLGQGTATQYF.

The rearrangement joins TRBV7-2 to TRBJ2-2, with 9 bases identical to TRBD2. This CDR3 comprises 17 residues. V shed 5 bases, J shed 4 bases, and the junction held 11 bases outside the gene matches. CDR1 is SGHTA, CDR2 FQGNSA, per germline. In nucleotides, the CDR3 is TGTGCCAGCAGCCCTAGTGGGCTAGCGGGAAGCACCGGGGAGCTGTTTTTT. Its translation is CASSPSGLAGSTGELFF.

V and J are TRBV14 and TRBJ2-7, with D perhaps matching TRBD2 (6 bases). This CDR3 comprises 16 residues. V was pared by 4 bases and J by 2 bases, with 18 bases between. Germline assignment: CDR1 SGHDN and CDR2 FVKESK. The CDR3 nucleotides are TGTGCCAGCAGCCGAGGTTTATGGGGGGACCCCTACGAGCAGTACTTC. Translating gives CASSRGLWGDPYEQYF.

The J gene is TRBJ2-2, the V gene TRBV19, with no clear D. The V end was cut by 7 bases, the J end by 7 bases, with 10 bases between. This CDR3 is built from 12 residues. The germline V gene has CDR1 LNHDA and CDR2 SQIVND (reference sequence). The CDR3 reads CASNRVSGELFF. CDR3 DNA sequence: TGTGCCAGTAATAGGGTTAGCGGGGAGCTGTTTTTT.